Listed below are T cell receptor beta chains from one sample, sequenced in a study of shared clonotypes between healthy human individuals. Here immunoSEQ multiplex PCR was the method, and the copy in TCRdb shows in-frame clones only, minus some. Of millions of clones in the sample, approximately 94% were seen once. The sequencing input was naive CD8+ T cells sorted from blood. Receptors originate from a man younger than 30 in good health. The conserved cysteine and the conserved F or W are not part of the CDR3 here.

CDR3 length	V gene	J gene	CDR3 protein
13	TRBV10-1	TRBJ2-3	ASSSGTGGSDTQY
14	TRBV18	TRBJ2-5	ASSPPSGQDQETQY
15	TRBV4-3	TRBJ2-7	ASSQDLGREGSYEQY
15	TRBV29-1	TRBJ2-1	SAVGRERGSSYNEQF
12	TRBV7-3	TRBJ1-6	ASSFGGGESPLH
16	TRBV11-2	TRBJ2-7	ASSLDQLLGTVSYEQY
14	TRBV6-5	TRBJ2-1	ASSYSAGEVYNEQF
12	TRBV7-9	TRBJ1-6	ASSLKQYNSPLH
10	TRBV28	TRBJ2-5	ASKGFQETQY
13	TRBV27	TRBJ2-7	ASSWTSGNSYEQY
14	TRBV29-1	TRBJ2-1	SVEGPDRGRINEQF
15	TRBV18	TRBJ2-3	ASSQGELGLAADTQY
14	TRBV9	TRBJ2-5	ASSPGTSGGQETQY
13	TRBV7-9	TRBJ2-2	ASSETFRGFGELF
13	TRBV15	TRBJ2-1	ATSVGQGALYEQF
11	TRBV27	TRBJ2-3	ASSEYRGDTQY
11	TRBV10-3	TRBJ2-7	AITTDNSYEQY
11	TRBV7-2	TRBJ2-7	ASSWDWSYEQY
13	TRBV4-2	TRBJ1-5	ASSQDSDRNQPQH
12	TRBV28	TRBJ2-7	ASSLFWGTYERY
12	TRBV6-1	TRBJ2-7	ASSEAGGSYEQY
14	TRBV5-1	TRBJ1-2	ASSLDGTGVRDGYT
13	TRBV19	TRBJ2-7	ASSPTGTGLHEQY
12	TRBV4-3	TRBJ1-2	ASSQARRDYGYT
15	TRBV9	TRBJ2-2	ASSVYVLAENTGELF
13	TRBV9	TRBJ1-1	ASSGKGDEDTEAF
15	TRBV4-1	TRBJ1-1	ASSQSGPGGMNTEAF
14	TRBV4-1	TRBJ2-1	ASSLLGTDPYNEQF
15	TRBV4-3	TRBJ2-3	ASSQDPGQGKTDTQY
11	TRBV6-6	TRBJ1-2	ASSHGGLDGYT
10	TRBV5-1	TRBJ1-4	ASSLNNEKLF
12	TRBV6-6	TRBJ1-2	ASSLWVGSYGYT
12	TRBV30	TRBJ2-2	AWSVVGEAGELF
13	TRBV6-6	TRBJ2-5	ASSYSAGGGETQY
12	TRBV4-1	TRBJ1-1	ASSQDPGSTEAF
11	TRBV5-6	TRBJ2-7	ASSLVGGSEQY
12	TRBV29-1	TRBJ2-7	SVTPAGKGGEQY
10	TRBV6-1	TRBJ1-6	ASSEIGSPLH
14	TRBV10-1	TRBJ2-7	ASSESYDTGTYEQY
11	TRBV30	TRBJ1-1	AWTHGQLGEAF
15	TRBV9	TRBJ2-3	ASSMELAGGGTDTQY
11	TRBV13	TRBJ1-1	ASSLGPETEAF
12	TRBV28	TRBJ2-1	ASTERGAGNEQF
12	TRBV27	TRBJ2-7	ASSPRQGGYEQY
12	TRBV19	TRBJ2-7	ASSGRLSEYEQY
12	TRBV9	TRBJ2-3	ASSTDSFTDTQY
13	TRBV10-1	TRBJ2-2	ASSESLGNTGELF
13	TRBV9	TRBJ1-4	ASSSSGSYNEKLF
14	TRBV2	TRBJ1-4	ASSEGLEGPNEKLF
9	TRBV30	TRBJ1-2	AWSVRELYT